Listed here is a single TCR beta chain. Deep sequencing aimed at 1 in 200,000 to 1 in 1 million T cells' resolution. The table came from immunoSEQ multiplex PCR; TCRdb's copy has only in-frame clones and leaves some out. Of approximately 350,000 clones listed, about 64% are singletons. The entry originates in a study of cytotoxic CD8 clonotypes in ibrutinib-treated CLL. About the study: Response material was collected after a median around 12 months of treatment, range 6 to 36.

Genomic DNA in an amount of roughly 2 micrograms was extracted from cryopreserved PBMCs and used for the preparation of TCR beta libraries. The CDR3 length is 15 residues. Germline CDR1 is SGHVS and CDR2 is FQNEAQ. Trimming at V came to 5 bases and at J to 2 bases, leaving 6 bases not matched to a gene. The source material was PBMCs, sampled after 36 months of ibrutinib treatment. The TCR sequence derives from a human donor with chronic lymphocytic leukemia. This chain connects TRBV7-8 to TRBJ2-3, with 8 bases lining up with TRBD1. The CDR3 coding sequence is TGTGCCAGCAGCCGACGGACAGGGACCACAGATACGCAGTATTTT. Its translation is CASSRRTGTTDTQYF.